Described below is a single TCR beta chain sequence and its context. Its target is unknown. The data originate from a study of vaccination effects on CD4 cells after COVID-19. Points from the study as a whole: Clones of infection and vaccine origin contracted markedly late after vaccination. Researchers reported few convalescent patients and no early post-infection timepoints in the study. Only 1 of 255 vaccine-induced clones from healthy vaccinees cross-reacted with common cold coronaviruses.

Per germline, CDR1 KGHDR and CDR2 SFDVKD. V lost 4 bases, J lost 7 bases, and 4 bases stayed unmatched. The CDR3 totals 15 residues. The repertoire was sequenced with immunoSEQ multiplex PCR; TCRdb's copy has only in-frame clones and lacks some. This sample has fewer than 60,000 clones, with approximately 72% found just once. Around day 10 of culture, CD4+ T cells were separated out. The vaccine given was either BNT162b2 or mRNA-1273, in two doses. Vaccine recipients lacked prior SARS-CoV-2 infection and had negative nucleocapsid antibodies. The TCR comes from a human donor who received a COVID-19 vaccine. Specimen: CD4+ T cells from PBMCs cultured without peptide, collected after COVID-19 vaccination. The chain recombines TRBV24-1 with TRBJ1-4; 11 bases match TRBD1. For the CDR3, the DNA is TGTGCCACCAGTGAGCCGGGACAGGGGGGTGAAAAACTGTTTTTT. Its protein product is CATSEPGQGGEKLFF.